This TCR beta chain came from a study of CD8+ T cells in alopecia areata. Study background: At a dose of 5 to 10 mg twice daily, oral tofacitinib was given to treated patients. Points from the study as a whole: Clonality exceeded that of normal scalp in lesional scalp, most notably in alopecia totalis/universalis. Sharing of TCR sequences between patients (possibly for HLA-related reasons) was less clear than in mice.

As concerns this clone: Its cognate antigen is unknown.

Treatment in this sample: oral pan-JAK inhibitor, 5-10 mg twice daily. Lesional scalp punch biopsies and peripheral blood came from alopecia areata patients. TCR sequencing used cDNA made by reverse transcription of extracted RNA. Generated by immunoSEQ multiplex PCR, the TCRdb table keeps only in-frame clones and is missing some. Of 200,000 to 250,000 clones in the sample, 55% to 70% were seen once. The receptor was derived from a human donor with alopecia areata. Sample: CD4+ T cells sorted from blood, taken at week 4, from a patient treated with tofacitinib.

The CDR3 bases are TGTGCCTGGGGGAGACTCTCTGGGGCCAACGTCCTGACTTTC. Translation gives CAWGRLSGANVLTF. The genes are TRBV30 and TRBJ2-6, with D tentatively TRBD2 (5 bases). This CDR3 has 14 amino acids. V was shortened by 5 bases and J by 0 bases, with 8 bases between the two germline ends. Germline V gene data show CDR1 as GTSNPN and CDR2 as SVGIG (reference sequence).